This TCR beta chain derives from a study of shared clonotypes between healthy human individuals. Study-wide results and caveats: Naive subsets usually exceeded memory subsets in estimated richness. Sequencing of the sorted subsets was shown by rarefaction to be incomplete despite large depth.

The CDR3 covers 9 residues. Looked up from germline, CDR1 is SGHTS and CDR2 is YDEGEE. Sequenced by immunoSEQ multiplex PCR; TCRdb stores in-frame clones only, minus some. The sample yields about 690,000 clones, around 90% seen once. Donors, healthy HIV-negative adults, lacked recent acute infections or vaccinations. CD45RO+ cells went into CD8 memory alongside CCR7-negative CD45RA+ TemRA cells. Concerning this clone: Its antigen is unknown. At one of its ends the junction is not consistent with the germline gene, which may arise from a read error.

The sample was memory CD8+ T cells from PBMCs. Sample subset: CD45RO+ cells pooled with CCR7-negative TemRA cells. The chain joins TRBV5-8 to TRBJ2-3; D unresolved. The TCR originated in a man younger than 35 in good health. Some clones in this sample may be carry-over from other donors' samples. CDR3 nucleotide sequence: TGTGCCAGCAGCTCTTTACGTCATTTT. Protein product: CASSSLRHF.